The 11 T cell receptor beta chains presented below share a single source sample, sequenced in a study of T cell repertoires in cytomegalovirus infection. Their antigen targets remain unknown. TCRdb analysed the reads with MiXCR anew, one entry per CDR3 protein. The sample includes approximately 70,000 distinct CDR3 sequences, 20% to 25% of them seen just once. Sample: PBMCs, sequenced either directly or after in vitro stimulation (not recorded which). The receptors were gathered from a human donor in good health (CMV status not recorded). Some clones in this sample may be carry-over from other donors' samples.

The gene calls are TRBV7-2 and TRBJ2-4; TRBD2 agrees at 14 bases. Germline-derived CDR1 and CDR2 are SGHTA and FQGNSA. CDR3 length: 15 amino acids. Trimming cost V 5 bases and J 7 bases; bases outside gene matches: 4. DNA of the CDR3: TGTGCCAGCAGCCCCCGGACTAGCGGGAGGAACATTCAGTACTTC. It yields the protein CASSPRTSGRNIQYF. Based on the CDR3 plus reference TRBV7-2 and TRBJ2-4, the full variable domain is GAGVSQSPSNKVTEKGKDVELRCDPISGHTALYWYRQSLGQGLEFLIYFQGNSAPDKSGLPSDRFSAERTGGSVSTLTIQRTQQEDSAVYLCASSPRTSGRNIQYFGAGTRLSVL.

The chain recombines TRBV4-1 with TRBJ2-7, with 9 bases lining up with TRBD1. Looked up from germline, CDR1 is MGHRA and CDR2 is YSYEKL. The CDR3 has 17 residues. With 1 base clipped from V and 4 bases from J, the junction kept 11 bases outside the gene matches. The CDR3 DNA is TGCGCCAGCAGCCAAGCTTTTCCCGGGACAGGGACATACGAGCAGTACGTC. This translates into CASSQAFPGTGTYEQYV.

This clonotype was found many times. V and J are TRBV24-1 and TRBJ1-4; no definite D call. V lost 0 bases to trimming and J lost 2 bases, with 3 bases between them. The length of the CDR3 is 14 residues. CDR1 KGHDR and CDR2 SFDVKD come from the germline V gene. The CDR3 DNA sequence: TGTGCCACCAGTGATTTGGGTACTAATGAAAAACTGTTTTTT. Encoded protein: CATSDLGTNEKLFF.

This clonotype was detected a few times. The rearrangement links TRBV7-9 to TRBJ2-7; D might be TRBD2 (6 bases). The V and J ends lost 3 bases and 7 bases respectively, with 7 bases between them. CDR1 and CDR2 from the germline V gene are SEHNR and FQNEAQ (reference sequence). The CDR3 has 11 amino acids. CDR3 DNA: TGTGCCAGCAGCTTTGGGAGGGAGCAGTACTTC. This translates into CASSFGREQYF. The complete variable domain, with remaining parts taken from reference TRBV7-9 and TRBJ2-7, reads DTGVSQNPRHKITKRGQNVTFRCDPISEHNRLYWYRQTLGQGPEFLTYFQNEAQLEKSRLLSDRFSAERPKGSFSTLEIQRTEQGDSAMYLCASSFGREQYFGPGTRLTVT.

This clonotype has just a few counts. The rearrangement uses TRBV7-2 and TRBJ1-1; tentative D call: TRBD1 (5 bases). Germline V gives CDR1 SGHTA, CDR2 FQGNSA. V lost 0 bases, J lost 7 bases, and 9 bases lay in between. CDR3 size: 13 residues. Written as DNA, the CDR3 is TGTGCCAGCAGCTTAGCTTGGGGGAATGAAGCTTTCTTT. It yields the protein CASSLAWGNEAFF.

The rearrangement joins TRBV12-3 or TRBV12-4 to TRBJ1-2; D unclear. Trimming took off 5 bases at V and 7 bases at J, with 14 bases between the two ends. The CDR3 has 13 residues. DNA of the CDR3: TGTGCCAGCAGTGTACAACACTCCAGTGGCTACACCTTC. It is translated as CASSVQHSSGYTF.

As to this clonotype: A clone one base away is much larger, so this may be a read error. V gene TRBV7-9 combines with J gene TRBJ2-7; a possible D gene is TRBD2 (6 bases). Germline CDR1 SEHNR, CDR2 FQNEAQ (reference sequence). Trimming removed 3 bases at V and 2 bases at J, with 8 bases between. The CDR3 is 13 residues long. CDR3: CASSFGGTYEQYF. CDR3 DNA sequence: TGTGCCAGCAGCTTTGGCGGGACCTACGAGCAGTACTTC. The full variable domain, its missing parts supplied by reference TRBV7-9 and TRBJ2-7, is DTGVSQNPRHKITKRGQNVTFRCDPISEHNRLYWYRQTLGQGPEFLTYFQNEAQLEKSRLLSDRFSAERPKGSFSTLEIQRTEQGDSAMYLCASSFGGTYEQYFGPGTRLTVT.

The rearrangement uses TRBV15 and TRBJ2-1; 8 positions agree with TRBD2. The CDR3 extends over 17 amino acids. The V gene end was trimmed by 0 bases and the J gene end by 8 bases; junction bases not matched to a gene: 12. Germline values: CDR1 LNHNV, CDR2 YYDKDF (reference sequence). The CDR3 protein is CATSRDRFSGSNHEQFF. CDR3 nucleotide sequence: TGTGCCACCAGCAGAGACCGATTCAGCGGGAGTAACCATGAGCAGTTCTTC.

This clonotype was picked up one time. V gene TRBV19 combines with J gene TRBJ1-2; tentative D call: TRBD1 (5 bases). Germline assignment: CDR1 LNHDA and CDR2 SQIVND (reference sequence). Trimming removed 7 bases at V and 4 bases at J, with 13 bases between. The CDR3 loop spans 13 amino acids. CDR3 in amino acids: CASTDWGTYGYTF. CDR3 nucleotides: TGTGCCAGTACCGATTGGGGGACCTATGGCTACACCTTC.

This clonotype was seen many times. CDR3 DNA sequence: TGTGCCAGCAGCTTAGGGGGGACTAGCGTCAACAATGAGCAGTTCTTC. Encoded protein: CASSLGGTSVNNEQFF. The chain uses TRBV7-2 and TRBJ2-1; 10 bases are a match to TRBD2. In germline, CDR1 is SGHTA, CDR2 FQGNSA. This CDR3 comprises 16 residues. V was pared by 1 base and J by 5 bases, with 5 bases of the junction left unmatched.

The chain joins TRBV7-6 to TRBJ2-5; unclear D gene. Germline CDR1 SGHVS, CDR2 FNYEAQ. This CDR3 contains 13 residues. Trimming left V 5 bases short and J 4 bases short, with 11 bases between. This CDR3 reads CASSGNKGETQYF. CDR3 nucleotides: TGTGCCAGCAGCGGAAACAAGGGAGAGACCCAGTACTTC.